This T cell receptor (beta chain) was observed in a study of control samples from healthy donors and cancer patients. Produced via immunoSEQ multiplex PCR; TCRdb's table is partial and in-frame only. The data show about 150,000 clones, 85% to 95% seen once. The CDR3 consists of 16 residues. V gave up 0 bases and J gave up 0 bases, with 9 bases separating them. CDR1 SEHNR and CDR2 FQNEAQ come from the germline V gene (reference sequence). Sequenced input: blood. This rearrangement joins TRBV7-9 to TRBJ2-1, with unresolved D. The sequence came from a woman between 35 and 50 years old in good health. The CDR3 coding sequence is TGTGCCAGCAGCTTAGCCGGGTCCGACTCCTACAATGAGCAGTTCTTC. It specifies CASSLAGSDSYNEQFF.